This entry concerns a single TCR beta chain. Antigen: not known. Terminally differentiated effector memory CD45RA+ cells were excluded from the naive CD8 cells, which were CD45RO-negative and positively selected for CCR7. This sample is part of a study of shared clonotypes between healthy human individuals. Libraries were prepared by immunoSEQ multiplex PCR; TCRdb keeps only in-frame clonotypes and omits some of them. The table includes millions of clones, around 96% detected once. Broader study findings: Read depth was anticipated to influence clonotype sharing among donors. Lower generation probabilities were found for non-shared clonotypes than for those shared by all four donors.

This CDR3 region has 14 residues. Germline lookup yields CDR1 SGHNT and CDR2 YYREEE (reference sequence). V was trimmed by 0 bases and J by 4 bases, leaving 9 bases between them. This TCR came from a man younger than 35 in good health. The chain combines TRBV5-4 with TRBJ2-3; TRBD2 is a possible D gene (5 bases). Sequenced input: naive CD8+ T cells sorted from blood. The CDR3 reads CASSLAFGADTQYF. DNA for the CDR3: TGTGCCAGCAGCTTGGCCTTCGGGGCAGATACGCAGTATTTT.